These T cell receptor beta chains were read from a single sample in a study of cytomegalovirus exposure and HLA in healthy donors. Sequencing used immunoSEQ multiplex PCR; TCRdb keeps in-frame clones, though not all of them. This sample's table reports roughly 100,000 clones. The material sequenced was PBMCs. The source of these receptors is a man aged 50 to 60 in good health and CMV-seronegative. Each CDR3 is given with its conserved first and last residue. Fields, in order: J gene, V gene, D gene, CDR3 protein, CDR3 DNA. The D gene is left open where the match is weak.

>TRBJ2-2|TRBV5-6|NA
CASSSLDREDTGELFF
TGTGCCAGCAGCTCCCTAGACAGAGAGGACACCGGGGAGCTGTTTTTT
>TRBJ1-1|TRBV5-1|NA
CASSSTYRVRDTEAFF
TGCGCCAGCAGCTCAACCTACAGGGTTAGAGACACTGAAGCTTTCTTT
>TRBJ2-3|TRBV18|NA
CASSPQSTDTQYF
TGTGCCAGCTCACCGCAGAGCACAGATACGCAGTATTTT
>TRBJ1-2|TRBV7-2|NA
CASSLESQGSGYTF
TGTGCCAGCAGCTTAGAGAGTCAGGGTAGTGGCTACACCTTC
>TRBJ1-3|TRBV27|NA
CASSLGPSGNTIYF
TGTGCCAGCAGTTTGGGGCCCTCTGGAAACACCATATATTTT
>TRBJ1-2|TRBV5-1|TRBD1
CASSWDRVGYTF
TGTGCCAGCAGCTGGGACAGGGTTGGTTACACCTTC
>TRBJ2-7|TRBV18|NA
CASSPGQLYEQYF
TGTGCCAGCTCACCTGGACAGTTATACGAGCAGTACTTC
>TRBJ1-1|TRBV27|TRBD1
CASSGRQGIGTEAFF
TGTGCCAGCAGTGGACGACAGGGAATAGGAACTGAAGCTTTCTTT
>TRBJ2-5|TRBV6-1|NA
CASNKFRETQYF
TGTGCCAGCAATAAGTTTCGGGAGACCCAGTACTTC
>TRBJ2-2|TRBV2|TRBD2
CASSQPGLAGGQNTGELFF
TGTGCCAGCAGTCAACCGGGACTAGCGGGGGGGCAGAACACCGGGGAGCTGTTTTTT
>TRBJ1-2|TRBV9|TRBD1
CASIHNRQGAGGERYGYTF
TGTGCCAGCATCCATAATCGACAGGGGGCGGGCGGAGAACGGTATGGCTACACCTTC
>TRBJ2-7|TRBV5-1|NA
CASSRSGVRSHEQYF
TGCGCCAGCAGCCGATCAGGGGTACGGTCTCACGAGCAGTACTTC
>TRBJ1-5|TRBV19|TRBD1
CASSPSPGTGDLHF
TGTGCCAGTAGTCCTTCTCCCGGGACAGGGGATCTTCATTTT
>TRBJ2-7|TRBV11-3|TRBD1
CASTTRTGDSYEQYF
TGTGCCAGCACAACCCGGACAGGGGATTCCTACGAGCAGTACTTC
>TRBJ2-7|TRBV6-5|TRBD2
CASSQRTSGGYEQYF
TGTGCCAGCAGTCAGAGGACTAGCGGGGGCTACGAGCAGTACTTC
>TRBJ1-3|TRBV15|TRBD1
CATSRGGQLSGNTIYF
TGTGCCACCAGCAGAGGGGGACAGCTCTCTGGAAACACCATATATTTT
>TRBJ2-1|TRBV2|TRBD2
CASSIRTSGRGNEQFF
TGTGCCAGCAGTATCCGGACTAGCGGGAGGGGGAATGAGCAGTTCTTC
>TRBJ2-7|TRBV4-3|NA
CASSQGAGLGLEQYF
TGCGCCAGCAGCCAAGGGGCAGGGCTTGGGTTAGAGCAGTACTTC
>TRBJ1-1|TRBV29-1|NA
CSVARGGMNTEAFF
TGCAGCGTTGCCCGGGGAGGGATGAACACTGAAGCTTTCTTT
>TRBJ1-2|TRBV7-9|NA
CASSLETDYGYTF
TGTGCCAGCAGCTTAGAAACTGACTATGGCTACACCTTC
>TRBJ2-7|TRBV4-3|TRBD2
CASSQRLAGAHEQYF
TGCGCCAGCAGCCAGAGACTAGCGGGAGCCCACGAGCAGTACTTC
>TRBJ2-2|TRBV5-4|NA
CASSPEFTGELFF
TGTGCCAGCAGCCCGGAGTTCACCGGGGAGCTGTTTTTT
>TRBJ1-5|TRBV18|NA
CASSPSGVGQPQHF
TGTGCCAGCTCACCATCGGGGGTTGGGCAGCCCCAGCATTTT
>TRBJ1-6|TRBV27|TRBD1
CASSLYVPLTGSVESPLHF
TGTGCCAGCAGTTTATATGTCCCGCTGACAGGGTCTGTCGAGTCACCCCTCCACTTT
>TRBJ2-7|TRBV19|TRBD1
CASSRDRGYEQYF
TGTGCCAGTAGTCGGGACAGGGGCTACGAGCAGTACTTC
>TRBJ1-1|TRBV7-9|TRBD1
CASSLRPTGGNTEAFF
TGTGCCAGCAGCCTCCGTCCGACAGGGGGGAACACTGAAGCTTTCTTT
>TRBJ2-3|TRBV10-1|NA
CASSLGHPSTDTQYF
TGCGCCAGCAGTCTCGGACACCCTAGCACAGATACGCAGTATTTT